This T cell receptor (beta chain) was obtained from a study of CD8+ T cells in alopecia areata. Looked up from germline, CDR1 is SQVTM and CDR2 is ANQGSEA. The CDR3 sequence is 12 residues long. The junction had 7 bases not matched to a gene; V was cut back by 8 bases and J by 4 bases. Reverse transcribed after extraction, RNA yielded cDNA as the sequencing template. TCRdb keeps only in-frame clones here, not all; method: immunoSEQ multiplex PCR. The data contain fewer than 100,000 clones, about 40% of them singletons. Specimen: CD4+ T cells sorted from blood. The rearrangement joins TRBV29-1 to TRBJ1-2, with 7 bases fitting TRBD1. The sequence was obtained from a human donor with alopecia areata. CDR3 residues: CSTGQASYGYTF. In DNA form, the CDR3 reads TGCAGCACCGGACAGGCCAGCTATGGCTACACCTTC.